This T cell receptor (beta chain) was identified in a study of response to subunit inactivated influenza vaccine. Study results and caveats: Each seasonal flu vaccination may recruit only limited new T cells, authors suggested.

The CDR3 consists of 15 residues. CDR1 SGHDT and CDR2 YYEEEE come from the germline V gene. V lost 0 bases and J lost 5; bases outside the gene matches: 1. TCRdb passed the RT-PCR reads through MiXCR, listing each CDR3 protein once. The sample has approximately 500,000 distinct CDR3 sequences, around 13% seen once. About this clonotype itself: Its matching antigen is unknown.

The sequence was obtained from a man between 50 and 59 years old who received an inactivated influenza vaccine. The rearrangement links TRBV5-6 to TRBJ2-2; 10 bases fit TRBD1. Material: PBMCs from blood, obtained about 12 days after vaccination. CDR3 nucleotides: TGTGCCAGCAGCTTGGCGGACAGGGGGACCGGGGAGCTGTTTTTT. Residues: CASSLADRGTGELFF. Full variable domain (rest looked up from reference TRBV5-6 and TRBJ2-2): DAGVTQSPTHLIKTRGQQVTLRCSPKSGHDTVSWYQQALGQGPQFIFQYYEEEERQRGNFPDRFSGHQFPNYSSELNVNALLLGDSALYLCASSLADRGTGELFFGEGSRLTVL.